These T cell receptor beta chains were read from a single sample in a study of T-cell reconstitution after alpha-beta-depleted transplantation in children. TCRdb reanalysed the PCR reads using MiXCR and keeps one entry per CDR3 protein. The sample includes hundreds of thousands of distinct CDR3 sequences, roughly 15% of them seen just once. This material consisted of PBMCs from the stem cell graft donor, taken from the stem cell graft. Receptor source: a human donor who donated a stem cell graft to a child with acute myeloid leukemia. CDR3s include the opening cysteine and the closing phenylalanine or tryptophan. The D gene is left open where the match is weak. Clone size, where shown, is once, few, many, or a class for clones that have expanded.

V gene	J gene	clone size	D gene	CDR3 DNA	CDR3 protein
TRBV5-1	TRBJ2-7	many	TRBD1	TGCGCCAGCCGAGCTTCATCGGACAGGGGCCGCTACGAGCAGTACTTC	CASRASSDRGRYEQYF
TRBV20-1	TRBJ2-5	once	-	TGCAGTGCTAATGAGGTCGGGGAGACCCAGTACTTC	CSANEVGETQYF
TRBV5-6	TRBJ1-1	few	-	TGTGCCAGCAGCTTGGTCGGGGGTGCGGACACTGAAGCTTTCTTT	CASSLVGGADTEAFF
TRBV5-1	TRBJ2-5	-	-	TGCGCCAGCAGCTTGGGGGATACGGAGACCCAGTACTTC	CASSLGDTETQYF
TRBV30	TRBJ2-7	-	-	TGTGCCTGGAGTGTAGCAGGGGGGATTTACGAGCAGTACTTC	CAWSVAGGIYEQYF
TRBV6-5	TRBJ2-1	many	-	TGTGCCAGCAGTGGACCCAATGAGCAGTTCTTC	CASSGPNEQFF
TRBV27	TRBJ1-5	few	-	TGTGCCAGCAGTCACAGGGAGAATCAGCCCCAGCATTTT	CASSHRENQPQHF
TRBV24-1	TRBJ2-2	-	TRBD1	TGTGCCACCAGTGATACCCAGGGGGCTGCCGGGGAGCTGTTTTTT	CATSDTQGAAGELFF
TRBV29-1	TRBJ1-1	many	-	TGCAGCGTTGACCCCGCGTGGCGGGGGGCCACTGAAGCTTTCTTT	CSVDPAWRGATEAFF
TRBV20-1	TRBJ2-3	-	-	TGCAGTGCTCCGAAGGGGGGGGGGCGCACAGATACGCAGTATTTT	CSAPKGGGRTDTQYF
TRBV5-5	TRBJ2-3	few	-	TGTGCCAGCAGCTCTCGACAGAAACCCACTATCTCAGATACGCAGTATTTT	CASSSRQKPTISDTQYF
TRBV7-2	TRBJ2-3	few	-	TGTGCCAGCAGCTTAGTATCGGGCGGCACAGATACGCAGTATTTT	CASSLVSGGTDTQYF
TRBV5-1	TRBJ1-6	many	-	TGCGCCAGCAGCGGCGGGGTAGGAAATTCACCCCTCCACTTT	CASSGGVGNSPLHF
TRBV5-1	TRBJ1-6	many	-	TGCGCCAGCAGCTCTCAGGGTGATTCACCCCTCCACTTT	CASSSQGDSPLHF
TRBV6-5	TRBJ1-1	many	TRBD1	TGTGCCAGCAGTTACGGAATAGTAATCGAGGGACAGGGGACAACTGAAGCTTTCTTT	CASSYGIVIEGQGTTEAFF
TRBV7-9	TRBJ1-2	many	-	TGTGCCAGCAGCTCGGGACCGACGCCGACTATTGGCTACACCTTC	CASSSGPTPTIGYTF
TRBV5-1	TRBJ2-1	-	TRBD1	TGCGCCAGCAGCTCAACAGGGGCCCTAAGCTCCTACAATGAGCAGTTCTTC	CASSSTGALSSYNEQFF
TRBV12-3/TRBV12-4	TRBJ1-4	few	TRBD1	TGTGCCAGCATGGTGACAGGGGACGAAAAACTGTTTTTT	CASMVTGDEKLFF
TRBV20-1	TRBJ2-7	many	TRBD1	TGCAGTGCTAGCCGACAGGGATCCTACGAGCAGTACTTC	CSASRQGSYEQYF
TRBV4-3	TRBJ2-1	many	-	TGCGCCAGCAGCCAAGACTACTTCCAGGGTGGCGTCGGGTCCTACAATGAGCAGTTCTTC	CASSQDYFQGGVGSYNEQFF
TRBV5-5	TRBJ2-2	-	-	TGTGCCAGCAGCTCCCACAGCTCCGGGGAGCTGTTTTTT	CASSSHSSGELFF
TRBV20-1	TRBJ2-1	many	TRBD2	TGCAGTGCTAGGTCCGGGGGGGGACGTAATGAGCAGTTCTTC	CSARSGGGRNEQFF
TRBV29-1	TRBJ1-1	-	-	TGCAGCGTTGAAGGCCCCATCCTGGGGGCTCCAAACACTGAAGCTTTCTTT	CSVEGPILGAPNTEAFF
TRBV12-3/TRBV12-4	TRBJ1-4	-	TRBD1	TGTGCCACCTCGGGGACAGGGCTTGAAAAACTGTTTTTT	CATSGTGLEKLFF
TRBV12-3/TRBV12-4	TRBJ2-1	-	TRBD1	TGTGCCAGCAGTCTGTCCGGGACAGCTTTGGGTGAGCAGTTCTTC	CASSLSGTALGEQFF
TRBV20-1	TRBJ2-7	many	-	TGCAGTGCTAGAGTTGGCACATTAAACGAGCAGTACTTC	CSARVGTLNEQYF
TRBV7-3	TRBJ1-1	few	-	TGTGCCAGCAGCAGACTTGGGAGCAAAATACTGAACACTGAAGCTTTCTTT	CASSRLGSKILNTEAFF